These T cell receptor beta chains were read from a single sample in a study of T cell responses to AZD1222 COVID-19 vaccine. Clones were sequenced by immunoSEQ multiplex PCR, and TCRdb holds only the in-frame ones, with some missing. The table has tens of thousands of clones, 75% to 95% seen once; the top ten hold about 5%. The sequencing here drew on peripheral blood, taken 28 days after the second AZD1222 dose. The receptors stem from an adult who received the AZD1222 COVID-19 vaccine. The CDR3 runs from the conserved cysteine through the conserved F or W. D genes are given only for firm matches. Size is omitted from some rows. Given values are once, few, many or a class for expanded clones.

clone size	J gene	D gene	CDR3 length	V gene	CDR3 DNA	CDR3 protein
NA	TRBJ2-7	TRBD2	14	TRBV6-5	TGTGCCAGCATCGAACCCGGGACTAGGCCGCAGCAGTACTTC	CASIEPGTRPQQYF
once	TRBJ1-1	NA	13	TRBV29-1	TGCAGCGTCCGACACCGTCCGGACACTGAAGCTTTCTTT	CSVRHRPDTEAFF
NA	TRBJ2-7	NA	11	TRBV24-1	TGTGCCACCAGTGATGGGGACGAGCAGTACTTC	CATSDGDEQYF
NA	TRBJ2-3	NA	16	TRBV6-4	TGTGCCAGCAGTGCAAGAGAGCGATCCAGCACAGATACGCAGTATTTT	CASSARERSSTDTQYF
NA	TRBJ1-2	TRBD1	13	TRBV12-3/TRBV12-4	TGTGCCACCAGACGGACAGGGGACTATGGCTACACCTTC	CATRRTGDYGYTF
NA	TRBJ2-3	TRBD2	14	TRBV5-5	TGTGCCAGCACCTTACTAGCGGGGGGGCTTACGCAGTATTTT	CASTLLAGGLTQYF
once	TRBJ1-1	NA	13	TRBV15	TGTGCCACCAGCAGGGACACCAACACTGAAGCTTTCTTT	CATSRDTNTEAFF
NA	TRBJ2-7	NA	13	TRBV14	TGTGCCAGCAGCCTGGCAGCCCCCTACGAGCAGTACTTC	CASSLAAPYEQYF
few	TRBJ1-1	NA	13	TRBV4-1	TGCGCCACCCGGGACGGCTTGAACACTGAAGCTTTCTTT	CATRDGLNTEAFF
NA	TRBJ2-5	NA	12	TRBV5-1	TGCGCCAGCAGTCGAACCAAGGGGTCCCAGTACTTC	CASSRTKGSQYF
NA	TRBJ1-1	NA	14	TRBV10-3	TGTGCCATCAGTGAGATCGGGGGGAGCACTGAAGCTTTCTTT	CAISEIGGSTEAFF
NA	TRBJ1-3	NA	17	TRBV6-6	TGTGCCAGCAGTCCGCCGACAGAGCTCAGCTCTGGAAACACCATATATTTT	CASSPPTELSSGNTIYF
NA	TRBJ2-1	TRBD2	15	TRBV18	TGTGCCAGCTCAAAGAGCGGGGGGGCCTACAATGAGCAGTTCTTC	CASSKSGGAYNEQFF
few	TRBJ1-5	NA	14	TRBV5-1	TGCGCCAGCAGCTTGGTTCCCCCAGGGACCCGGTCCCATTTT	CASSLVPPGTRSHF
NA	TRBJ1-1	NA	14	TRBV7-9	TGTGCCAGCAGTAACCAGGGTGGAAGCACTGAAGCTTTCTTT	CASSNQGGSTEAFF
NA	TRBJ2-7	NA	17	TRBV28	TGTGCCAGCAGTCCCTTAGGAGCGACTTCCGGGACCTACGAGCAGTACTTC	CASSPLGATSGTYEQYF
once	TRBJ2-7	TRBD2	16	TRBV6-2/TRBV6-3	TGTGCCAGCAGCCTCGGACTAGCGGCGACGGGGGACGAGCAGTACTTC	CASSLGLAATGDEQYF
few	TRBJ1-1	NA	15	TRBV19	TGTGCCAGTGGGCCGGGGAGGGGTATGAACACTGAAGCTTTCTTT	CASGPGRGMNTEAFF
NA	TRBJ2-1	TRBD2	17	TRBV5-8	TGTGCCAGCAGCTTGGGAGTAGCGGGGGTCTCCTACAATGAGCAGTTCTTC	CASSLGVAGVSYNEQFF
few	TRBJ1-4	NA	14	TRBV7-8	TGTGCCAGCAGCTTAGCCAGTGGTAACGAAAAACTGTTTTTT	CASSLASGNEKLFF
NA	TRBJ2-3	NA	16	TRBV11-2	TGTGCCAGCAGTCCTGAGGGGCTATCCTTCGCTGGTACGCAGTATTTT	CASSPEGLSFAGTQYF
NA	TRBJ1-2	TRBD1	14	TRBV11-2	TGTGCCAGCAGCCAGGCGGGCAGGGGGCTTGGCTACACCTTC	CASSQAGRGLGYTF
once	TRBJ1-6	TRBD1	15	TRBV3-1/TRBV3-2	TGTGCCAGCAGCCAATGGACAGGGTTTAATTCACCCCTCCACTTT	CASSQWTGFNSPLHF
NA	TRBJ2-7	TRBD1	14	TRBV29-1	TGCAGCGTCGCAACCCGGGACAGAGCCTACGAGCAGTACTTC	CSVATRDRAYEQYF
NA	TRBJ1-6	NA	13	TRBV6-5	TGTGCCAGCAGACAGGTCTATAATTCACCCCTCCACTTT	CASRQVYNSPLHF
NA	TRBJ2-1	TRBD2	14	TRBV29-1	TGCAGCGCTACCCTCGGGACTAGGCGGAATGAGCAGTTCTTC	CSATLGTRRNEQFF
NA	TRBJ1-1	NA	13	TRBV13	TGTGCCAGCAGCTCAGGGACCTCGGTAGAAGCTTTCTTT	CASSSGTSVEAFF
NA	TRBJ1-6	NA	14	TRBV5-1	TGCGCCAGCAGCTTCCGTCCAGATATAGGGCCCCTCCACTTT	CASSFRPDIGPLHF
NA	TRBJ2-4	NA	15	TRBV7-2	TGTGCCAGCAGCTTAGGCCTCCGAGGTACGGACATTCAGTACTTC	CASSLGLRGTDIQYF
NA	TRBJ1-5	TRBD1	15	TRBV6-5	TGTGCCAGCAGGGCAGGGGGCAAGGGTACTCAGCCCCAGCATTTT	CASRAGGKGTQPQHF
NA	TRBJ2-1	TRBD2	19	TRBV6-2/TRBV6-3	TGTGCCAGCAGTTACTCGATAGTTAGCGGGGGTCTCTCCTACAATGAGCAGTTCTTC	CASSYSIVSGGLSYNEQFF
NA	TRBJ2-1	TRBD1	15	TRBV7-2	TGTGCCAGCAGCCCCGGGACAGGGGTGTACAATGAGCAGTTCTTC	CASSPGTGVYNEQFF
NA	TRBJ1-1	NA	18	TRBV14	TGTGCCAGCAGCCAAGGCCCCCTACTGGGGGAGATGGTCACTGAAGCTTTCTTT	CASSQGPLLGEMVTEAFF
NA	TRBJ2-7	NA	13	TRBV12-3/TRBV12-4	TGTGCCAGCAGGCATAACGGGGGTTACGAGCAGTACTTC	CASRHNGGYEQYF
few	TRBJ1-6	NA	14	TRBV27	TGTGCCAGCAGTTTAGCGATCCACAATTCACCCCTCCACTTT	CASSLAIHNSPLHF
NA	TRBJ1-1	NA	13	TRBV2	TGTGCCAGCAGTGGGCAAATGAACACTGAAGCTTTCTTT	CASSGQMNTEAFF
NA	TRBJ1-1	NA	13	TRBV6-2/TRBV6-3	TGTGCCAGCAGTTTAGGACCGTCCACTGAAGCTTTCTTT	CASSLGPSTEAFF
NA	TRBJ1-1	TRBD1	15	TRBV7-2	TGTGCCAGCAGCCCTCGGACAGGAATGAACACTGAAGCTTTCTTT	CASSPRTGMNTEAFF
NA	TRBJ1-3	TRBD1	16	TRBV19	TGTGCCAGTAGTCCCAGGGACAGATCGGCTGGAAACACCATATATTTT	CASSPRDRSAGNTIYF
NA	TRBJ2-3	NA	15	TRBV15	TGTGCCACCAGCAGACAGAGTCCTAGCACAGATACGCAGTATTTT	CATSRQSPSTDTQYF
NA	TRBJ1-5	TRBD1	14	TRBV6-2/TRBV6-3	TGTGCCAGCAGTGGGGGGACAGGGTATCAGCCCCAGCATTTT	CASSGGTGYQPQHF
NA	TRBJ2-3	NA	14	TRBV10-3	TGTGCCATCAGTGAGTCAACCAACACAGATACGCAGTATTTT	CAISESTNTDTQYF
NA	TRBJ1-3	NA	14	TRBV9	TGTGCCAGCAGCGAGGCCGGCTCCGGAAACACCATATATTTT	CASSEAGSGNTIYF
NA	TRBJ2-7	TRBD1	12	TRBV19	TGTGCCAGTGGACAGGGCTCCTACGAGCAGTACTTC	CASGQGSYEQYF
NA	TRBJ1-3	NA	15	TRBV6-6	TGTGCCAGCAGTTCCAAGACAAGCTCTGGAAACACCATATATTTT	CASSSKTSSGNTIYF
NA	TRBJ1-1	NA	13	TRBV5-1	TGCGCCAGCAAGGGGGTAGAGAACACTGAAGCTTTCTTT	CASKGVENTEAFF
NA	TRBJ2-7	NA	15	TRBV5-6	TGTGCCAGCAGCTGGGCATTGGGGGCTACCTACGAGCAGTACTTC	CASSWALGATYEQYF
NA	TRBJ1-2	NA	12	TRBV28	TGTGCCAGCACCATGGAGGGGTATGGCTACACCTTC	CASTMEGYGYTF
NA	TRBJ2-2	TRBD1	15	TRBV6-5	TGTGCCAGCAGCAAAGTGACAGGGTACGGCGGGGAGCTGTTTTTT	CASSKVTGYGGELFF
NA	TRBJ2-3	TRBD2	14	TRBV28	TGTGCCAGCAGCCCGAGCGGGGGGTCCGATACGCAGTATTTT	CASSPSGGSDTQYF
once	TRBJ1-6	NA	12	TRBV28	TGTGCCAGCAGTTTAGGGGGGTCACCCCTCCACTTT	CASSLGGSPLHF
NA	TRBJ1-5	TRBD1	19	TRBV7-3	TGTGCCAGCAGCTTAAAATGGACAGGGGGCCCTTATAGCAATCAGCCCCAGCATTTT	CASSLKWTGGPYSNQPQHF
NA	TRBJ2-3	TRBD2	15	TRBV3-1/TRBV3-2	TGTGCCAGCAGCCAAGGACTAGCGGGGGGCAGTACGCAGTATTTT	CASSQGLAGGSTQYF
NA	TRBJ1-1	NA	14	TRBV6-2/TRBV6-3	TGTGCCAGCAGTTACCACAGGGAAGGGACTGAAGCTTTCTTT	CASSYHREGTEAFF
NA	TRBJ2-2	NA	15	TRBV4-3	TGCGCCAGCAGCCAAGATCCCGACTACACCGGGGAGCTGTTTTTT	CASSQDPDYTGELFF
NA	TRBJ1-4	NA	13	TRBV2	TGTGCCGGACGGGCAGGGCGAAGGGAAAAACTGTTTTTT	CAGRAGRREKLFF
NA	TRBJ1-1	NA	13	TRBV28	TGTGCCAGCAGTTTAGACAGATACACTGAAGCTTTCTTT	CASSLDRYTEAFF
NA	TRBJ2-7	NA	10	TRBV7-2	TGTGCCAGCAGCTTATACGAGCAGTACTTC	CASSLYEQYF
once	TRBJ2-1	TRBD1	16	TRBV3-1/TRBV3-2	TGTGCCAGCAGCCGCACCAGGGGGAGAAATGGGAATGAGCAGTTCTTC	CASSRTRGRNGNEQFF